The subject of this entry is one T cell receptor (beta chain). Its antigen is currently unknown. These data belong to a study of radiotherapy plus CTLA-4 blockade in lung cancer. Study-wide context: More than 15% of patients responded objectively, and approximately 31% achieved disease control. Study-level results: Per reports, early blood T cell clone dynamics, plus interferon-beta, forecast response most strongly. TCR clones of tumor origin grew in blood after radiotherapy plus ipilimumab.

Chemo-refractory metastatic non-small-cell lung cancer patients received focal radiation with ipilimumab CTLA-4 blockade. The V end lost 1 base, the J end lost 8 bases, and 24 bases lay between the germline ends. This CDR3 comprises 18 residues. Germline V CDR1 and CDR2: LNHDA, SQIVND (reference sequence). Here immunoSEQ multiplex PCR was the method, and the copy in TCRdb shows in-frame clones only, minus some. The data show about 38,000 clones, about 86% seen once. This clonotype originated in a human donor with non-small cell lung cancer whose response to radiotherapy plus ipilimumab could not be evaluated. The gene calls are TRBV19 and TRBJ2-1; the D gene is possibly TRBD2 (5 bases). Sequencing was performed on peripheral blood, taken from a patient treated with radiotherapy plus ipilimumab. In DNA form, the CDR3 reads TGTGCCAGTAGTATAGGACGGGGAGAGCCTGGGAGATGGCATGAGCAGTTCTTC. Its translation is CASSIGRGEPGRWHEQFF.